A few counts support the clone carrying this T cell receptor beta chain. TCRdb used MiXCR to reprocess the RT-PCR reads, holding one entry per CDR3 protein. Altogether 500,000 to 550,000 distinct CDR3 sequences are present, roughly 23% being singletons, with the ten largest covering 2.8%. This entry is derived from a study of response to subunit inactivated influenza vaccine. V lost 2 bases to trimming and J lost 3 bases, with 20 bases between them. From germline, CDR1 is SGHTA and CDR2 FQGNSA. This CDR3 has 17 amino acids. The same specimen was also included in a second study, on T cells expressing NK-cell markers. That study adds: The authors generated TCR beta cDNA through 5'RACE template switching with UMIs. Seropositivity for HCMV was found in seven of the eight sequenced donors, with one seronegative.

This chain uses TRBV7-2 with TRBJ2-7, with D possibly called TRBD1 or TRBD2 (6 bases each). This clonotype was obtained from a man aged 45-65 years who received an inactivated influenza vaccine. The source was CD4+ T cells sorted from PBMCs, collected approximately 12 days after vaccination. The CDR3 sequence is CASSLFYAGTRYYEQYF. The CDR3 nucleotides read TGTGCCAGCAGCTTATTTTACGCGGGGACAAGATACTACGAGCAGTACTTC.